Listed here are 31 T cell receptor beta chains from one sample, sequenced in a study of CD8 T cells in Susac syndrome. An input of roughly 0.5 to 1 ug of RNA was subjected to reverse transcription using random hexamers. TCRdb re-called the immunoSEQ multiplex PCR reads with MiXCR, one entry per CDR3 protein. Of 150,000 to 200,000 distinct CDR3 sequences listed, about 93% are singletons. Sequencing input: CD4+ T cells from PBMCs. The origin of the receptors is a human donor with Susac syndrome.

V is TRBV27 and J is TRBJ1-4; 7 positions agree with TRBD1. CDR1 MNHEY and CDR2 SMNVEV come from the germline V gene (reference sequence). This CDR3 contains 16 residues. Trimming took 3 bases from V and 8 from J; bases not matched to a gene: 12. The CDR3, as DNA: TGTGCCAGCAGTTTCACGTGGGGGACAGTAGCCGAAAAACTGTTTTTT. This translates into CASSFTWGTVAEKLFF.

The chain recombines TRBV20-1 with TRBJ2-3; D not resolved. The germline gives CDR1 DFQATT, CDR2 SNEGSKA (reference sequence). There are 10 residues in the CDR3. The V and J ends lost 3 bases and 6 bases respectively, with 4 bases between them. CDR3 residues: CSASPDTQYF. The DNA of the CDR3 is TGCAGTGCTAGCCCGGATACGCAGTATTTT.

V and J are TRBV14 and TRBJ2-3; TRBD2 might be the D (7 bases). With 4 bases removed from V and 6 bases from J, the gap between germline ends came to 23 bases. Germline V lookup: CDR1 SGHDN, CDR2 FVKESK. The CDR3 contains 17 residues. In DNA, the CDR3 is TGTGCCAGCAGCCCAACTCACTGGGGGGGCCCGGGTGATACGCAGTATTTT. The encoded protein is CASSPTHWGGPGDTQYF.

This clonotype appeared a single time. The V and J genes are TRBV2 and TRBJ1-1; D might be TRBD1 (5 bases). V was trimmed by 4 bases and J by 8 bases, leaving 8 bases between them. The germline V gene has CDR1 SNHLY and CDR2 FYNNEI. This CDR3 comprises 11 residues. The CDR3 nucleotides are TGTGCCAGCAGTGTGGGGACGGAAGCTTTCTTT. Translation: CASSVGTEAFF. Filled out from reference TRBV2 and TRBJ1-1, the complete variable domain reads EPEVTQTPSHQVTQMGQEVILRCVPISNHLYFYWYRQILGQKVEFLVSFYNNEISEKSEIFDDQFSVERPDGSNFTLKIRSTKLEDSAMYFCASSVGTEAFFGQGTRLTVV.

The chain recombines TRBV2 with TRBJ2-1; D possibly uses TRBD1 or TRBD2 (5 bases each). CDR1 and CDR2 from the germline V gene are SNHLY and FYNNEI. V gave up 2 bases and J gave up 11 bases, with 22 bases separating them. This CDR3 is built from 16 residues. CDR3 sequence: CASSEIEGRGQMKQFF. DNA for the CDR3: TGTGCCAGCAGTGAAATCGAGGGGCGCGGACAAATGAAGCAGTTCTTC.

The chain uses TRBV27 and TRBJ2-7, with D perhaps matching TRBD1 (6 bases). Deletions cut 2 bases from V and 3 bases from J, with 11 bases between. CDR1 is MNHEY and CDR2 is SMNVEV in the germline V gene (reference sequence). The CDR3 is made up of 14 amino acids. The chain's CDR3 is CASSLQGTYYEQYF. CDR3 sequence (DNA): TGTGCCAGCAGTTTACAGGGGACCTACTACGAGCAGTACTTC.

This clonotype showed up just a few times. The V call is TRBV4-3, the J call TRBJ2-3; D perhaps matches TRBD2 (6 bases). The CDR3 spans 14 residues. V lost 4 bases and J lost 0, with 8 bases in between. Germline V gives CDR1 LGHNA, CDR2 YSLEER. The CDR3 spells CASSRSGSTDTQYF. In DNA form, the CDR3 reads TGCGCCAGCAGCCGAAGCGGGAGCACAGATACGCAGTATTTT.

The V gene is TRBV7-9, the J gene TRBJ1-2; D ambiguous. Deletions cut 5 bases from V and 8 bases from J, with 15 bases between. The CDR3 extends over 13 amino acids. CDR1 SEHNR and CDR2 FQNEAQ come from the germline V gene (reference sequence). CDR3 in amino acids: CASSLSGRGGYTF. The CDR3 nucleotides read TGTGCCAGCAGCCTATCGGGCCGTGGGGGCTACACCTTC.

V and J are TRBV28 and TRBJ1-5; TRBD1 aligns across 7 bases. This CDR3 comprises 16 residues. Trimming cost V 7 bases and J 1 base; bases outside gene matches: 10. Germline CDR1 is MDHEN and CDR2 is SYDVKM. The CDR3 DNA follows: TGTGCCAGCACGAGACAGGGAGGTAGGAGCAATCAGCCCCAGCATTTT. This codes for CASTRQGGRSNQPQHF.

The V gene is TRBV29-1, the J gene TRBJ1-2; 9 bases are shared with TRBD1. CDR1 SQVTM and CDR2 ANQGSEA come from the germline V gene. This CDR3 has 16 residues. V trimming: 6 bases; J trimming: 7 bases; junction bases outside the gene matches: 18. As DNA, the CDR3 is TGCAGCGTCGTGTTACAGGGGGCGAAGAGTAGTAGTGGCTACACCTTC. Translating it yields CSVVLQGAKSSSGYTF.

This chain connects TRBV20-1 to TRBJ1-2; TRBD1 agrees at 10 bases. Germline loops: CDR1 DFQATT, CDR2 SNEGSKA (reference sequence). CDR3 length: 15 residues. The V and J ends lost 3 bases and 2 bases, in that order; junction bases with no gene match: 6. The CDR3 loop reads CSASEGQGLNYGYTF. The CDR3 nucleotides are TGCAGTGCTAGTGAGGGACAGGGGTTAAACTATGGCTACACCTTC.

The V and J genes are TRBV7-6 and TRBJ1-1; D remains unclear. Germline V CDR1 and CDR2: SGHVS, FNYEAQ. The CDR3 runs 13 residues. Trimming removed 1 base at V and 6 bases at J, with 9 bases between. The chain's CDR3 is CASSLELLSEAFF. The CDR3 DNA reads as TGTGCCAGCAGCTTAGAACTCCTTTCTGAAGCTTTCTTT.

The chain carries TRBV7-6 and TRBJ2-3; 7 bases are a match to TRBD1. The germline V gene encodes CDR1 SGHVS and CDR2 FNYEAQ. The CDR3 consists of 16 residues. With V trimmed by 4 bases and J by 0 bases, 7 bases remained unmatched. The CDR3 DNA sequence: TGTGCCAGCAGCTCCCGGACAGGCATAAGCACAGATACGCAGTATTTT. Protein product: CASSSRTGISTDTQYF. Complete variable domain (other parts from reference TRBV7-6 and TRBJ2-3): GAGVSQSPRYKVTKRGQDVALRCDPISGHVSLYWYRQALGQGPEFLTYFNYEAQQDKSGLPNDRFSAERPEGSISTLTIQRTEQRDSAMYRCASSSRTGISTDTQYFGPGTRLTVL.

The CDR3 sequence is CASSPLGLAGTDTQYF. The CDR3 bases are TGTGCCAGCAGCCCCCTGGGACTAGCGGGCACAGATACGCAGTATTTT. The rearrangement uses TRBV5-4 and TRBJ2-3; 11 nucleotides line up with TRBD2. Looked up from germline, CDR1 is SGHNT and CDR2 is YYREEE (reference sequence). After removal of 4 bases from V and 1 base from J, the junction contained 5 bases not matched to a gene. CDR3 length equals 16 residues.

The chain uses TRBV30 and TRBJ1-1, with D uncertain. This CDR3 comprises 13 residues. Germline V gives CDR1 GTSNPN, CDR2 SVGIG (reference sequence). V lost 4 bases and J lost 4, with 13 bases in between. The CDR3 region has the DNA TGTGCCTGGAAGGTGGGATCAGGCACTGAAGCTTTCTTT. Protein sequence: CAWKVGSGTEAFF.

The chain links TRBV28 to TRBJ2-7; 7 nucleotides line up with TRBD1. From germline, CDR1 is MDHEN and CDR2 SYDVKM. J lost 6 bases, V lost 6 bases, and 5 bases had no gene match. This CDR3 is built from 12 residues. CDR3 loop: CASRSTGSEQYF. CDR3 bases: TGTGCCAGCAGGTCGACAGGGTCCGAGCAGTACTTC.

This sequence joins TRBV6-5 and TRBJ2-7; no reliable D call. The CDR3 extends over 13 amino acids. V lost 8 bases to trimming and J lost 0 bases, with 11 bases between them. Germline CDR1 reads MNHEY; CDR2 reads SVGAGI. The CDR3 here is CASGPGFSYEQYF. The DNA for the CDR3 is TGTGCCAGCGGGCCAGGCTTCTCCTACGAGCAGTACTTC.

This sequence joins TRBV20-1 and TRBJ2-7; perhaps TRBD1 as D (6 bases). The CDR3 extends over 14 amino acids. Trimming took 5 bases from V and 2 from J, leaving 16 bases between them. CDR1 and CDR2 from the germline V gene are DFQATT and SNEGSKA (reference sequence). CDR3 protein: CSALRDTDTYEQYF. The CDR3 nucleotides are TGCAGTGCTCTCCGGGACACGGATACCTACGAGCAGTACTTC.

V is TRBV4-1 and J is TRBJ2-3; 9 bases agree with TRBD2. The germline CDR1 and CDR2 sequences are MGHRA and YSYEKL. Losses at the gene ends were 1 base for V and 4 bases for J; bases not matched to a gene: 21. The CDR3 has 21 amino acids. The CDR3 is CASSQGGKVAGVRRQADTQYF. The CDR3 region has the DNA TGCGCCAGCAGCCAAGGGGGGAAGGTAGCGGGAGTCCGTAGGCAGGCAGATACGCAGTATTTT.

The chain joins TRBV7-8 to TRBJ1-5; 7 bases are shared with TRBD1. CDR3 length: 14 residues. CDR1 and CDR2 (germline): SGHVS, FQNEAQ. V gave up 3 bases and J gave up 4 bases; unmatched junction bases: 3. The CDR3 DNA reads TGTGCCAGCAGCTTGGGACAGACAAATCAGCCCCAGCATTTT. Translation gives CASSLGQTNQPQHF.

The gene calls are TRBV15 and TRBJ2-7; D is unclear. Germline loops: CDR1 LNHNV, CDR2 YYDKDF (reference sequence). The germline V and J ends were trimmed by 1 base and 6 bases, with 10 bases remaining between them. The CDR3 covers 13 residues. CDR3 DNA sequence: TGTGCCACCAGCAGAGTCGATCTATTCGAGCAGTACTTC. Translated: CATSRVDLFEQYF. The variable domain in full, completed from reference TRBV15 and TRBJ2-7, reads DAMVIQNPRYQVTQFGKPVTLSCSQTLNHNVMYWYQQKSSQAPKLLFHYYDKDFNNEADTPDNFQSRRPNTSFCFLDIRSPGLGDTAMYLCATSRVDLFEQYFGPGTRLTVT.

The V call is TRBV7-9, the J call TRBJ1-2, with TRBD1 as a possible D gene (6 bases). Germline CDR1 and CDR2: SEHNR and FQNEAQ (reference sequence). V was shortened by 5 bases and J by 8 bases, with 15 bases between the two germline ends. The CDR3 length is 13 residues. CDR3 loop: CASSPGGGRGYTF. In nucleotides, the CDR3 is TGTGCCAGCAGCCCCGGGGGGGGGCGAGGCTACACCTTC.

The chain carries TRBV7-8 and TRBJ2-4; the match to TRBD1 covers 8 bases. This CDR3 is built from 14 residues. CDR1 SGHVS and CDR2 FQNEAQ come from the germline V gene. V shed 5 bases and J 7 bases; nucleotides not matched to a gene: 7. CDR3 region: CASSDRDRGNIQYF. CDR3 DNA: TGTGCCAGCAGCGACCGAGACAGGGGTAACATTCAGTACTTC.

CDR3 sequence: CASSLGGGSQETQYF. For the CDR3, the DNA is TGTGCCAGCAGCTTAGGCGGGGGGTCCCAAGAGACCCAGTACTTC. V and J are TRBV7-2 and TRBJ2-5, with 8 bases lining up with TRBD2. Germline V CDR1 and CDR2: SGHTA, FQGNSA. V lost 1 base to trimming and J lost 1 base; unmatched junction nucleotides: 2. The CDR3 is made up of 15 amino acids. The variable domain in full, with the rest retrieved from reference TRBV7-2 and TRBJ2-5, is GAGVSQSPSNKVTEKGKDVELRCDPISGHTALYWYRQSLGQGLEFLIYFQGNSAPDKSGLPSDRFSAERTGGSVSTLTIQRTQQEDSAVYLCASSLGGGSQETQYFGPGTRLLVL.

This sequence joins TRBV3-1 and TRBJ2-1; TRBD1 might be the D (6 bases). The length of the CDR3 is 15 residues. The V gene lost 0 bases and the J gene lost 9 bases, with 15 bases spanning the gap. The germline V gene encodes CDR1 LGHDT and CDR2 YNNKEL (reference sequence). The CDR3 loop reads CASSQDTGRGGEQFF. The CDR3 DNA is TGTGCCAGCAGCCAAGATACGGGAAGAGGGGGTGAGCAGTTCTTC.

V usage is TRBV10-2 and J usage is TRBJ1-5, with TRBD1 matching 11 bases. J was trimmed by 6 bases and V by 9 bases; bases with no gene match: 4. The germline V gene encodes CDR1 WSHSY and CDR2 SAAADI. The CDR3 consists of 13 residues. CDR3 coding DNA: TGCGCCAGTGGGACAGGGGGAACTCAGCCCCAGCATTTT. This translates into CASGTGGTQPQHF.

The chain links TRBV7-2 to TRBJ1-4; D possibly corresponds to TRBD1 (5 bases). The V and J ends lost 4 bases and 3 bases respectively, with 12 bases between them. Germline values: CDR1 SGHTA, CDR2 FQGNSA. This CDR3 has 15 residues. DNA for the CDR3: TGTGCCAGCAGCTACCAAGGGGCGCCTAATGAAAAACTGTTTTTT. This encodes CASSYQGAPNEKLFF.

V gene TRBV6-6 combines with J gene TRBJ2-7; D uncertain. Trimming stripped 11 bases from V and 3 bases from J, with 23 bases between. The CDR3 is 15 amino acids. The germline CDR1 and CDR2 sequences are MNHNY and SVGAGI (reference sequence). CDR3 bases: TGTGCCTCAATTAACGGAGACGGCGGCAACTACGAGCAGTACTTC. Translation gives CASINGDGGNYEQYF.

The V and J genes are TRBV5-4 and TRBJ1-2; D not certain. The germline CDR1 and CDR2 sequences are SGHNT and YYREEE (reference sequence). The CDR3 consists of 14 residues. The germline V and J ends were trimmed by 1 base and 4 bases, with 11 bases remaining between them. CDR3 nucleotides: TGTGCCAGCAGCTTGTCACAGATTTCCTATGGCTACACCTTC. Amino acid sequence: CASSLSQISYGYTF.

The V call is TRBV5-6, the J call TRBJ2-3, with D unclear. The germline V gene has CDR1 SGHDT and CDR2 YYEEEE. The CDR3 loop spans 12 amino acids. The ends were cut back, 1 base at V and 4 bases at J, with 4 bases in the middle. The CDR3 sequence is CASSLYSDTQYF. The DNA of the CDR3 is TGTGCCAGCAGCTTGTATTCAGATACGCAGTATTTT.

The chain carries TRBV29-1 and TRBJ2-5; D is unclear. V lost 6 bases and J 2 bases, leaving 7 bases between the germline ends. Germline CDR1 SQVTM, CDR2 ANQGSEA. The CDR3 contains 11 residues. The CDR3 nucleotides are TGCAGCGTCATCGGGCAAGAGACCCAGTACTTC. It encodes CSVIGQETQYF. Supplemented by reference TRBV29-1 and TRBJ2-5, the full variable domain reads SAVISQKPSRDICQRGTSLTIQCQVDSQVTMMFWYRQQPGQSLTLIATANQGSEATYESGFVIDKFPISRPNLTFSTLTVSNMSPEDSSIYLCSVIGQETQYFGPGTRLLVL.